The 9 T cell receptor beta chains listed next were all sequenced from one sample in a study of control samples from healthy donors and cancer patients. The method was immunoSEQ multiplex PCR; TCRdb's version includes in-frame clones alone and lacks a portion of them. The sample holds about 150,000 clones, approximately 94% seen once. Sequencing was done on a sample of blood. The source is a man aged 35 to 55 in good health.

J is TRBJ1-3 and V is TRBV12-3 or TRBV12-4, with no clear D. The CDR3 runs 12 residues. V was shortened by 3 bases and J by 1 base, with 1 base between the two germline ends. CDR3 DNA sequence: TGTGCCAGCAGTTTGTCTGGAAACACCATATATTTT. Translated, it gives CASSLSGNTIYF.

This sequence joins TRBV6-1 and TRBJ1-4; 7 nucleotides agree with TRBD1. Losses at the gene ends were 0 bases for V and 2 bases for J; bases not matched to a gene: 3. Germline assignment: CDR1 MNHNS and CDR2 SASEGT. The CDR3 extends over 16 amino acids. The CDR3 protein is CASSEARGGTNEKLFF. CDR3 DNA sequence: TGTGCCAGCAGTGAAGCACGAGGGGGCACTAATGAAAAACTGTTTTTT.

Points on this clone: The same CDR3 can be traced to other DNA sequences in this sample. The V and J genes are TRBV5-1 and TRBJ1-1; D is ambiguous. The CDR3 is made up of 14 amino acids. The germline V gene has CDR1 SGHRS and CDR2 YFSETQ. V was shortened by 0 bases and J by 1 base, with 7 bases between the two germline ends. CDR3 amino acids: CASSLVAGNTEAFF. The CDR3 region has the DNA TGCGCCAGCAGCTTGGTGGCGGGGAACACTGAAGCTTTCTTT. The whole variable domain, remainder taken from reference TRBV5-1 and TRBJ1-1, is KAGVTQTPRYLIKTRGQQVTLSCSPISGHRSVSWYQQTPGQGLQFLFEYFSETQRNKGNFPGRFSGRQFSNSRSEMNVSTLELGDSALYLCASSLVAGNTEAFFGQGTRLTVV.

The V and J genes are TRBV2 and TRBJ1-5; maybe TRBD1 (5 bases). V lost 0 bases and J 1 base, leaving 16 bases between the germline ends. The CDR3 covers 18 residues. Germline assignment: CDR1 SNHLY and CDR2 FYNNEI. The CDR3 coding sequence is TGTGCCAGCAGTGAAGCGGGGGTTAGGGCCAGGAGCAATCAGCCCCAGCATTTT. Translating it yields CASSEAGVRARSNQPQHF.

The genes are TRBV27 and TRBJ1-4; D gene ambiguous. V was shortened by 8 bases and J by 12 bases, with 19 bases between the two germline ends. The CDR3 loop spans 13 amino acids. Germline V gene data show CDR1 as MNHEY and CDR2 as SMNVEV (reference sequence). The CDR3 here is CASGNYDDRELFF. CDR3 coding DNA: TGTGCCAGCGGTAACTACGATGATCGGGAACTGTTTTTT.

The chain has TRBV6-5 and TRBJ1-4; a weak D match, TRBD1 (5 bases). Looked up from germline, CDR1 is MNHEY and CDR2 is SVGAGI. CDR3 size: 15 residues. The V end lost 6 bases, the J end lost 0 bases, and 11 bases lay between the germline ends. DNA of the CDR3: TGTGCCAGCAGGGGGCAAGGGGCAACTAATGAAAAACTGTTTTTT. Translated, it gives CASRGQGATNEKLFF.

The V gene is TRBV4-2, the J gene TRBJ2-2; D unclear. The CDR3 extends over 16 amino acids. The germline V and J ends were trimmed by 0 bases and 6 bases, with 14 bases remaining between them. CDR1 is LGHNA and CDR2 is YNFKEQ in the germline V gene. This chain's CDR3 is CASSQEVVRVPGELFF. The CDR3 DNA follows: TGTGCCAGCAGCCAAGAGGTGGTTCGGGTGCCCGGGGAGCTGTTTTTT.

The rearrangement uses TRBV4-3 and TRBJ1-2; possibly TRBD1 for D (6 bases). Germline values: CDR1 LGHNA, CDR2 YSLEER. CDR3 length: 14 residues. V was shortened by 0 bases and J by 2 bases, with 7 bases between the two germline ends. The CDR3 region has the DNA TGCGCCAGCAGCCAAGACGACAGGAACTATGGCTACACCTTC. Translation: CASSQDDRNYGYTF.

The sample holds one count of this clone. The chain combines TRBV4-1 with TRBJ1-5; unclear D gene. The CDR3 covers 15 residues. Germline CDR1 MGHRA, CDR2 YSYEKL. The germline V and J ends were trimmed by 4 bases and 1 base, with 11 bases remaining between them. The CDR3 region is CASSLGISSNQPQHF. CDR3 nucleotides: TGCGCCAGCAGCCTCGGGATATCGAGCAATCAGCCCCAGCATTTT.